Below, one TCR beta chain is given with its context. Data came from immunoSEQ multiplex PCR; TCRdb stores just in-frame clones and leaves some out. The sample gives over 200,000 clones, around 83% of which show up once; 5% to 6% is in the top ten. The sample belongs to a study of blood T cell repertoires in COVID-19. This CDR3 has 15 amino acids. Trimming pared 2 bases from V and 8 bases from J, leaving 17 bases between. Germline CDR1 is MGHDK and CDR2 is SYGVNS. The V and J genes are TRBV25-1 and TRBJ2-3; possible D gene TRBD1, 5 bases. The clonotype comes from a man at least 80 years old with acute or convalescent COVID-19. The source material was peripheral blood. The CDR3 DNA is TGTGCCAGCAGTGAACAGGGTTTGCTGCATGGTACGCAGTATTTT. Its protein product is CASSEQGLLHGTQYF.